The 10 T cell receptor beta chains reported below all come from one sample, sequenced in a study of shared clonotypes between healthy human individuals. Naive CD8 cells were CD45RO-negative, positively selected for CCR7, excluding terminally differentiated effector memory CD45RA+ cells. Measured with immunoSEQ multiplex PCR; TCRdb has only the in-frame clones, and not every one. Among some 2,100,000 clones, roughly 91% were seen once, and the ten largest hold 1.7%. Sequenced material: naive CD8+ T cells from PBMCs. These receptors were obtained from a man between 18 and 35 years old in good health. Some clones in this sample may be carry-over from other donors' samples.

This chain links TRBV19 with TRBJ2-7, with unresolved D. V gave up 3 bases and J gave up 0 bases, with 12 bases separating them. This CDR3 comprises 15 residues. Germline values: CDR1 LNHDA, CDR2 SQIVND (reference sequence). This CDR3 reads CASSIRPATSYEQYF. The CDR3 bases are TGTGCCAGTAGTATCAGGCCAGCAACCTCCTACGAGCAGTACTTC.

This rearrangement joins TRBV28 to TRBJ1-2; D is unclear. The CDR3 length is 14 residues. Germline values: CDR1 MDHEN, CDR2 SYDVKM. V gave up 3 bases and J gave up 0 bases, with 8 bases separating them. The CDR3 sequence: CASSFWSSNYGYTF. For the CDR3, the DNA is TGTGCCAGCAGTTTTTGGTCCTCTAACTATGGCTACACCTTC.

The J gene is TRBJ2-3, the V gene TRBV28, with unresolved D. The length of the CDR3 is 12 residues. The V and J ends lost 5 bases and 1 base respectively, with 4 bases between them. Germline V gives CDR1 MDHEN, CDR2 SYDVKM. In DNA, the CDR3 is TGTGCCAGCAGTGTCGGCACAGATACGCAGTATTTT. Protein product: CASSVGTDTQYF.

This rearrangement joins TRBV11-2 to TRBJ2-7; 13 bases map to TRBD2. Trimming at V came to 3 bases and at J to 2 bases, leaving 7 bases not matched to a gene. Germline CDR1 and CDR2: SGHAT and FQNNGV. The length of the CDR3 is 17 residues. The CDR3 loop reads CASSFNGLAGVTYEQYF. The DNA of the CDR3 is TGTGCCAGCAGCTTCAACGGACTAGCGGGAGTGACCTACGAGCAGTACTTC.

This chain connects TRBV2 to TRBJ2-3; 8 positions match TRBD1. The CDR3 has 15 residues. The V segment lost 0 bases and the J segment 3 bases; nucleotides outside the gene matches: 2. Germline V gene sequence: CDR1 SNHLY, CDR2 FYNNEI. CDR3 bases: TGTGCCAGCAGTGAAGCGAGACAGGGGACAGATACGCAGTATTTT. The encoded protein is CASSEARQGTDTQYF.

The V gene is TRBV6-1, the J gene TRBJ2-5; no reliable D call. Matching the DNA end better, TRBJ2-7 makes the J call doubtful. This CDR3 region has 13 residues. Germline CDR1 and CDR2: MNHNS and SASEGT. The CDR3 here is CASSEAASYEQYF. CDR3 coding DNA: TGTGCCAGCAGTGAAGCGGCTTCCTACGAGCAGTACTTC.

The chain has TRBV10-3 and TRBJ2-4; D is unresolved. The V gene's germline CDR1 is ENHRY and CDR2 SYGVKD. V was shortened by 3 bases and J by 0 bases, with 12 bases between the two germline ends. The CDR3 covers 16 residues. In DNA, the CDR3 is TGTGCCATCAGTGATACGACCGGGCGAGCCAAAAACATTCAGTACTTC. Translating gives CAISDTTGRAKNIQYF.

The chain couples TRBV7-9 to TRBJ2-7; D might be TRBD1 (5 bases). V lost 1 base and J lost 1, with 14 bases in between. The CDR3 runs to 16 residues. Germline assignment: CDR1 SEHNR and CDR2 FQNEAQ (reference sequence). The chain's CDR3 is CASSLGGGQGSYEQYF. CDR3 nucleotides: TGTGCCAGCAGCTTAGGAGGTGGCCAGGGATCCTACGAGCAGTACTTC. The whole variable domain, remainder taken from reference TRBV7-9 and TRBJ2-7, is DTGVSQNPRHKITKRGQNVTFRCDPISEHNRLYWYRQTLGQGPEFLTYFQNEAQLEKSRLLSDRFSAERPKGSFSTLEIQRTEQGDSAMYLCASSLGGGQGSYEQYFGPGTRLTVT.

The chain couples TRBV7-2 to TRBJ2-7, with D perhaps TRBD1 (7 bases). Trimming cost V 2 bases and J 1 base, with 12 bases left between them. The CDR3 runs 15 residues. Germline CDR1 is SGHTA and CDR2 is FQGNSA. CDR3 sequence reads: CASSLHRGLSYEQYF. Here the CDR3 DNA reads TGTGCCAGCAGCTTACACAGGGGACTTTCCTACGAGCAGTACTTC.

CDR3 in amino acids: CASSESGGNNYGYTF. The CDR3 bases are TGTGCCAGCAGTGAATCAGGCGGCAACAACTATGGCTACACCTTC. This rearrangement joins TRBV25-1 to TRBJ1-2; D gene uncertain. CDR3 length equals 15 residues. Germline V gene lookup returns CDR1 MGHDK and CDR2 SYGVNS. V lost 1 base to trimming and J lost 2 bases, with 11 bases between them.